This T cell receptor beta chain originates from a study of T cell responses to AZD1222 COVID-19 vaccine. Findings and caveats of the study: Researchers report vaccine-associated CD4 TCRs spanning spike, with dominance at 160-218 and 743-854. The sample set comprised mostly white British donors with more females, and clonal diversity was possibly underestimated. After two AZD1222 doses, spike-specific TCR breadth and depth rose versus day 0.

J was trimmed by 1 base and V by 5 bases; bases with no gene match: 3. This CDR3 is built from 15 residues. Germline values: CDR1 SGHTA, CDR2 FQGTGA. About this clone itself: Antigen unknown.

Sequencing was performed with immunoSEQ multiplex PCR; in TCRdb, only in-frame clones are kept and a portion is missing. In the table there are about 42,000 clones, around 89% of which are singletons. Source: peripheral blood, taken 28 days after the second AZD1222 dose. The TCR comes from an adult who received the AZD1222 COVID-19 vaccine. The rearrangement uses TRBV7-3 and TRBJ2-3, with 10 bases matching TRBD2. The CDR3 spells CASSQGLAGTDTQYF. CDR3 nucleotides: TGTGCCAGCAGCCAAGGACTAGCGGGCACAGATACGCAGTATTTT.